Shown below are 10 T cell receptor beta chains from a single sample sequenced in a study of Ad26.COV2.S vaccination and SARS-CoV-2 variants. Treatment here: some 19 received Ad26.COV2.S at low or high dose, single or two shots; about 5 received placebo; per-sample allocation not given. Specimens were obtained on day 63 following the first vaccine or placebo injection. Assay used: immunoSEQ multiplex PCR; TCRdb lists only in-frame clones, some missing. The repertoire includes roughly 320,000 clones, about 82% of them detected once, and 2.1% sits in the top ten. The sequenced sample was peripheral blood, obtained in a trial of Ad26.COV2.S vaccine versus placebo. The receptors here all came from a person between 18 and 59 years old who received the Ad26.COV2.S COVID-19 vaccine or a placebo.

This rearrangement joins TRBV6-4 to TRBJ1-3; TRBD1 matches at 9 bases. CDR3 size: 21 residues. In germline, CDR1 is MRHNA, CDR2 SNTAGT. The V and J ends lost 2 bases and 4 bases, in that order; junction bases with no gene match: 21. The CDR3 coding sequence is TGTGCCAGCAGTGACATGGGGACAGGGAGAGTATCTGGGGGGATCGGAAACACCATATATTTT. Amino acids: CASSDMGTGRVSGGIGNTIYF.

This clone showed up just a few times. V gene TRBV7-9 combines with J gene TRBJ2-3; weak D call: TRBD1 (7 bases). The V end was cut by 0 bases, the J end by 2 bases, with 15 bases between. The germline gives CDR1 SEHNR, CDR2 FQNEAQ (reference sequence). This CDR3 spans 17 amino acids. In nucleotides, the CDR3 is TGTGCCAGCAGCTTAGCGGGGCGGGACAGCTTCACAGATACGCAGTATTTT. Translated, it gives CASSLAGRDSFTDTQYF.

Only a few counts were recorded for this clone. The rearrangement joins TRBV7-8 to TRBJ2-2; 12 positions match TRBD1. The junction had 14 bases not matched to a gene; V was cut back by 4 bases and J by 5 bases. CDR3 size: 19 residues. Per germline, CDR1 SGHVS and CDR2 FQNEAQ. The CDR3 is CASSSLWRGQGAVTGELFF. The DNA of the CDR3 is TGTGCCAGCAGCTCCCTTTGGCGGGGACAGGGGGCGGTTACCGGGGAGCTGTTTTTT.

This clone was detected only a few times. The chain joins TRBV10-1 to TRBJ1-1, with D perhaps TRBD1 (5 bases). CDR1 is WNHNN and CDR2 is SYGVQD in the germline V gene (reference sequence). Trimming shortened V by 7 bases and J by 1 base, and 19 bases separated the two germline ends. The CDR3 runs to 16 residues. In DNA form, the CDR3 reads TGCGCCAGCACGGTAGGGGCCAACGTACGGAACACTGAAGCTTTCTTT. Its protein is CASTVGANVRNTEAFF.

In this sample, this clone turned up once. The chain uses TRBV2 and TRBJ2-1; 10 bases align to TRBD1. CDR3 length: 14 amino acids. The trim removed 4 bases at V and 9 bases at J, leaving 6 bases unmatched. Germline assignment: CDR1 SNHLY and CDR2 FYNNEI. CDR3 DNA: TGTGCCAGCAGTGCCGACAGGGGGCAGGTTGAGCAGTTCTTC. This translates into CASSADRGQVEQFF.

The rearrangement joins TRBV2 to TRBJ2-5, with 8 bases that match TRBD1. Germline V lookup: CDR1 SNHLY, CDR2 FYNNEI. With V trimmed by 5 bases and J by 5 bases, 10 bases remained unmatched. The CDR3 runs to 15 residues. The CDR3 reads CASSLDRGLQETQYF. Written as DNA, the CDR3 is TGTGCCAGCAGTCTAGACAGGGGTTTGCAGGAGACCCAGTACTTC.

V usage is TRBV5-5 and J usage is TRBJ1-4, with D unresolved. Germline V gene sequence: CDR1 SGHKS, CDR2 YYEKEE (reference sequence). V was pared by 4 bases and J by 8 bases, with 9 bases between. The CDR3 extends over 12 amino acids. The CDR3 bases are TGTGCCAGCAGCCCTTCCAACGAAAAACTGTTTTTT. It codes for CASSPSNEKLFF.

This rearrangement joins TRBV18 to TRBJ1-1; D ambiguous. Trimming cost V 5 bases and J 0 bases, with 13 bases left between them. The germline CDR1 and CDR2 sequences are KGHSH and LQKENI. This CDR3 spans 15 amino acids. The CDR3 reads CASSVLGQMNTEAFF. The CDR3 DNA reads TGTGCCAGCTCAGTGCTTGGGCAGATGAACACTGAAGCTTTCTTT.

The CDR3 DNA reads TGTGCCAGCAGCGTAGCCGACAACAACTATGGCTACACCTTC. Protein sequence: CASSVADNNYGYTF. The J gene is TRBJ1-2, the V gene TRBV9, with D unclear. V was cut by 0 bases and J by 2 bases, with 8 bases left in between. Germline V lookup: CDR1 SGDLS, CDR2 YYNGEE. The CDR3 covers 14 residues.

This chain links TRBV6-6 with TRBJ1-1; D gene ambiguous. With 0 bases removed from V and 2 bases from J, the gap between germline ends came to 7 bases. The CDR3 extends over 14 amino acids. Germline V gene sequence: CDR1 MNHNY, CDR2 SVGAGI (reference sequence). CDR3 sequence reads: CASSYSMFNTEAFF. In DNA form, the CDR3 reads TGTGCCAGCAGTTACTCGATGTTTAACACTGAAGCTTTCTTT.